Below are 24 T cell receptor beta chains sequenced from a single sample in a study of blood T cell repertoires in COVID-19. The table came from immunoSEQ multiplex PCR; TCRdb's copy has only in-frame clones and leaves some out. The data show under 130,000 clones, 65% to 90% seen once. Specimen: peripheral blood. These receptors all come from a man at least 80 years old with acute or convalescent COVID-19.

V is TRBV7-3 and J is TRBJ1-2; no clear D. The CDR3 runs to 15 residues. V was pared by 2 bases and J by 6 bases, with 16 bases between. CDR1 is SGHTA and CDR2 is FQGTGA in the germline V gene. As DNA, the CDR3 is TGTGCCAGCAGCTTACGAGAGGGAACCCAGGATGGCTACACCTTC. Its protein is CASSLREGTQDGYTF.

This clone appeared a single time. This chain joins TRBV11-2 and TRBJ2-1; 8 bases agree with TRBD1. CDR3 size: 18 residues. V was pared by 5 bases and J by 6 bases, with 18 bases of the junction left unmatched. In germline, CDR1 is SGHAT, CDR2 FQNNGV. CDR3 bases: TGTGCCAGCAGCGACCATTTCCTTCAGGGGGCGACCCTCAATGAGCAGTTCTTC. It codes for CASSDHFLQGATLNEQFF.

This chain connects TRBV5-1 to TRBJ2-1, with 7 bases that match TRBD2. The CDR3 is made up of 17 amino acids. Germline CDR1 SGHRS, CDR2 YFSETQ. Trimming at V came to 0 bases and at J to 0 bases, leaving 6 bases not matched to a gene. CDR3 nucleotides: TGCGCCAGCAGCTTGGCCGGGGACTATTACTCCTACAATGAGCAGTTCTTC. It is translated as CASSLAGDYYSYNEQFF.

This clone was counted between two and nine times. CDR3 sequence reads: CANGQVYQPQHF. The CDR3 coding sequence is TGTGCCAACGGACAGGTGTATCAGCCCCAGCATTTT. V is TRBV28 and J is TRBJ1-5, with 7 bases that match TRBD1. V trimming: 10 bases; J trimming: 5 bases; junction bases outside the gene matches: 5. This CDR3 region has 12 residues. Germline loops: CDR1 MDHEN, CDR2 SYDVKM.

In this sample, this clone turned up once. CDR3 DNA sequence: TGTGCCAGCAGATCCGGGACAGGGCTAAAACTGTTTTTT. Translated: CASRSGTGLKLFF. This chain joins TRBV28 and TRBJ1-4, with 9 bases identical to TRBD1. The V segment lost 6 bases and the J segment 10 bases; nucleotides outside the gene matches: 6. The CDR3 is 13 amino acids. CDR1 and CDR2 from the germline V gene are MDHEN and SYDVKM.

The gene calls are TRBV20-1 and TRBJ2-1, with 10 bases identical to TRBD2. V lost 3 bases and J lost 2; bases outside the gene matches: 1. The CDR3 is made up of 14 amino acids. Germline loops: CDR1 DFQATT, CDR2 SNEGSKA (reference sequence). CDR3 amino acids: CSASGLAAYNEQFF. The DNA of the CDR3 is TGCAGTGCTAGTGGACTAGCGGCCTACAATGAGCAGTTCTTC.

The J gene is TRBJ2-2, the V gene TRBV11-2; 10 bases fit TRBD2. The CDR3 extends over 19 amino acids. Germline lookup yields CDR1 SGHAT and CDR2 FQNNGV. The ends lost 6 bases at V and 3 bases at J; junction bases unmatched: 16. DNA of the CDR3: TGTGCCAGCAGATACGGACCATCTAGCGGGAGTAGGTACACCGGGGAGCTGTTTTTT. It yields the protein CASRYGPSSGSRYTGELFF.

The chain combines TRBV19 with TRBJ1-1; TRBD1 might be the D (6 bases). Trimming stripped 4 bases from V and 4 bases from J, with 16 bases between. Germline-derived CDR1 and CDR2 are LNHDA and SQIVND (reference sequence). CDR3 length equals 15 residues. The CDR3 loop reads CASSKYLGAFTEAFF. The DNA of the CDR3 is TGTGCCAGTAGTAAGTATTTGGGGGCCTTCACTGAAGCTTTCTTT.

The genes are TRBV4-3 and TRBJ2-6; 11 bases match TRBD2. The length of the CDR3 is 19 residues. J lost 0 bases, V lost 0 bases, and 4 bases had no gene match. Germline V CDR1 and CDR2: LGHNA, YSLEER. The CDR3 nucleotides read TGCGCCAGCAGCCAAGATCTAGCGGGAGGCTCCTCTGGGGCCAACGTCCTGACTTTC. Protein: CASSQDLAGGSSGANVLTF.

The V call is TRBV28, the J call TRBJ1-1; 7 bases agree with TRBD1. Germline loops: CDR1 MDHEN, CDR2 SYDVKM. The ends lost 3 bases at V and 10 bases at J; junction bases unmatched: 11. The CDR3 spans 14 residues. CDR3 coding DNA: TGTGCCAGCAGTTTTGGCAGGGGGGTGAGGTCAGCTTTCTTT. This sequence encodes CASSFGRGVRSAFF.

This clone came up once. The chain carries TRBV7-2 and TRBJ2-5; possibly TRBD1 for D (6 bases). V was pared by 1 base and J by 4 bases, with 10 bases between. This CDR3 region has 14 residues. CDR1 is SGHTA, CDR2 FQGNSA, per germline. DNA for the CDR3: TGTGCCAGCAGCTTAGAAGGGGGAGTAGAGACCCAGTACTTC. Its protein product is CASSLEGGVETQYF.

This clone was counted a few times. The chain has TRBV6-6 and TRBJ1-2, with 9 bases that match TRBD1. The CDR3 contains 15 residues. The V gene end was trimmed by 5 bases and the J gene end by 5 bases; junction bases not matched to a gene: 9. Germline CDR1 is MNHNY and CDR2 is SVGAGI (reference sequence). The CDR3 sequence is CASSGADRGKYGYTF. The CDR3 DNA reads as TGTGCCAGCAGTGGGGCGGACAGGGGAAAGTATGGCTACACCTTC.

The chain has TRBV3-1 (or the pseudogene TRBV3-2) and TRBJ2-3; D remains ambiguous. The germline gives CDR1 LGHDT, CDR2 YNNKEL (reference sequence). V was pared by 0 bases and J by 0 bases, with 7 bases between. The CDR3 extends over 15 amino acids. For the CDR3, the DNA is TGTGCCAGCAGCCAAGAGGCGGTTAGCACAGATACGCAGTATTTT. This sequence encodes CASSQEAVSTDTQYF.

V usage is TRBV5-5 and J usage is TRBJ1-4, with 8 bases identical to TRBD1. V gave up 0 bases and J gave up 3 bases; unmatched junction bases: 10. This CDR3 is built from 18 residues. Germline assignment: CDR1 SGHKS and CDR2 YYEKEE (reference sequence). This chain's CDR3 is CASSLDRGGRVANEKLFF. In DNA form, the CDR3 reads TGTGCCAGCAGCTTGGACAGGGGGGGACGTGTAGCTAATGAAAAACTGTTTTTT.

This clone was recorded once. V and J are TRBV28 and TRBJ2-1; 7 bases agree with TRBD1. The ends lost 5 bases at V and 4 bases at J; junction bases unmatched: 8. This CDR3 has 15 residues. In germline, CDR1 is MDHEN, CDR2 SYDVKM. CDR3 sequence reads: CASSTRGIPYNEQFF. CDR3 bases: TGTGCCAGCAGTACCAGGGGGATCCCGTACAATGAGCAGTTCTTC.

This clone is labeled medium-sized. This sequence joins TRBV28 and TRBJ1-2, with TRBD1 matching 12 bases. Losses at the gene ends were 5 bases for V and 5 bases for J; bases not matched to a gene: 6. Germline values: CDR1 MDHEN, CDR2 SYDVKM. CDR3 length: 15 residues. Here the CDR3 reads CASSRPGQGAYGYTF. The CDR3 DNA follows: TGTGCCAGCAGTCGCCCGGGACAGGGGGCTTATGGCTACACCTTC.

For the CDR3, the DNA is TGCGCCAGCAGCCCTACTAGTAGCCGCTCCTACGAGCAGTACTTC. Encoded protein: CASSPTSSRSYEQYF. The gene calls are TRBV5-1 and TRBJ2-7, with D perhaps TRBD2 (5 bases). Trimming stripped 4 bases from V and 0 bases from J, with 14 bases between. The CDR3 has 15 residues. Germline V gives CDR1 SGHRS, CDR2 YFSETQ.

Concerning this clone: This CDR3 is also generated by other DNA sequences in the sample. This rearrangement joins TRBV12-5 to TRBJ2-7; 11 bases are shared with TRBD1. Germline loops: CDR1 LGHNT, CDR2 FRNRAP. V was clipped by 6 bases and J by 7 bases; unmatched bases: 8. The CDR3 consists of 14 residues. The CDR3 nucleotides read TGTGCTAGTGGGCGGGGACAGGGGGAAGGGGAGCAGTACTTC. The encoded protein is CASGRGQGEGEQYF.

The chain couples TRBV7-2 to TRBJ2-1, with 10 bases that match TRBD1. This CDR3 has 16 residues. V dropped 5 bases and J dropped 3; count of bases not matched to a gene: 7. The germline V gene encodes CDR1 SGHTA and CDR2 FQGNSA. This CDR3 is CASSPQRDRGYNEQFF. For the CDR3, the DNA is TGTGCCAGCAGCCCGCAAAGGGACAGGGGCTACAATGAGCAGTTCTTC.

The chain recombines TRBV11-2 with TRBJ2-3, with 13 bases matching TRBD2. CDR3 length: 17 amino acids. Losses at the gene ends were 4 bases for V and 0 bases for J; bases not matched to a gene: 4. The V gene's germline CDR1 is SGHAT and CDR2 FQNNGV. The DNA for the CDR3 is TGTGCCAGCAGCTCGGGACTAGCGGGACTCAGCACAGATACGCAGTATTTT. Protein: CASSSGLAGLSTDTQYF.

This clone was seen more than once but under ten times. The chain links TRBV28 to TRBJ1-1, with 10 bases identical to TRBD1. From germline, CDR1 is MDHEN and CDR2 SYDVKM. The trim removed 5 bases at V and 5 bases at J, leaving 8 bases unmatched. This CDR3 region has 15 residues. This CDR3 reads CASSVRDRGRTEAFF. The CDR3 DNA sequence: TGTGCCAGCAGTGTCCGGGACAGGGGACGTACTGAAGCTTTCTTT.

The CDR3 bases are TGCGCCAGCAGTCGCGACGTGGGACTTCAGTACAATGAGCAGTTCTTC. It specifies CASSRDVGLQYNEQFF. The chain employs TRBV5-1 and TRBJ2-1, with a tentative D call TRBD2 (6 bases). Germline-derived CDR1 and CDR2 are SGHRS and YFSETQ. V was cut by 5 bases and J by 4 bases, with 19 bases left in between. The CDR3 has 16 residues.

The gene calls are TRBV2 and TRBJ2-7; possibly TRBD1 for D (6 bases). The CDR3 has 11 residues. Trimming took 8 bases from V and 4 from J, leaving 9 bases between them. The V gene's germline CDR1 is SNHLY and CDR2 FYNNEI. The CDR3 nucleotides are TGTGCCAGCCTAAGGGGGTACGAGCAGTACTTC. This sequence encodes CASLRGYEQYF.

The chain carries TRBV5-1 and TRBJ1-1; 8 bases line up with TRBD1. The V and J ends lost 0 bases and 3 bases, in that order; junction bases with no gene match: 7. Germline loops: CDR1 SGHRS, CDR2 YFSETQ. The CDR3 has 16 residues. The CDR3 coding sequence is TGCGCCAGCAGCTTGGGACAGGGGACGATGTACACTGAAGCTTTCTTT. Translated: CASSLGQGTMYTEAFF.